Presented here are 28 T cell receptor beta chains from one specimen sequenced in a study of shared clonotypes between healthy human individuals. Naive CD8 cells comprised CD45RO-negative, CCR7-positively selected cells, excluding terminally differentiated effector memory CD45RA+ cells. The data were produced by immunoSEQ multiplex PCR, yet TCRdb's version contains in-frame clones alone and is incomplete. Of fewer than 1 million clones listed, about 97% were seen once; the top ten hold under 0.3%. Sequences were obtained from naive CD8+ T cells sorted from blood. These receptors were obtained from a man aged 30 to 39 in good health.

The CDR3 nucleotides read TGTGCCAGCAGTATCCAGAACACCGGGGAGCTGTTTTTT. This sequence encodes CASSIQNTGELFF. The rearrangement uses TRBV6-1 and TRBJ2-2; D unclear. Germline V CDR1 and CDR2: MNHNS, SASEGT. V was shortened by 5 bases and J by 1 base, with 5 bases between the two germline ends. The CDR3 has 13 amino acids.

The J gene is TRBJ2-7, the V gene TRBV18; D is uncertain. V lost 5 bases, J lost 5 bases, and 1 base lay in between. The CDR3 runs 9 residues. Germline lookup yields CDR1 KGHSH and CDR2 LQKENI. CDR3 bases: TGTGCCAGCTCAGACGAGCAGTACTTC. Its translation: CASSDEQYF.

This rearrangement joins TRBV7-2 to TRBJ2-7, with TRBD2 matching 8 bases. V was clipped by 5 bases and J by 2 bases; unmatched bases: 5. Germline CDR1 and CDR2: SGHTA and FQGNSA. The CDR3 loop spans 14 amino acids. The CDR3 DNA reads TGTGCCAGCAGCAACGGGGGACTAGCCTACGAGCAGTACTTC. This translates into CASSNGGLAYEQYF.

The chain links TRBV5-1 to TRBJ2-1; 9 bases are shared with TRBD2. Germline assignment: CDR1 SGHRS and CDR2 YFSETQ. J lost 2 bases, V lost 3 bases, and 3 bases had no gene match. CDR3 length equals 15 residues. CDR3 residues: CASSWASGAYNEQFF. DNA for the CDR3: TGCGCCAGCAGCTGGGCTAGCGGGGCCTACAATGAGCAGTTCTTC.

The chain uses TRBV15 and TRBJ2-7, with 7 bases lining up with TRBD2. CDR1 and CDR2 from the germline V gene are LNHNV and YYDKDF (reference sequence). The CDR3 runs 16 residues. The V segment lost 4 bases and the J segment 3 bases; nucleotides outside the gene matches: 12. The CDR3 here is CATSKTGAGAYYEQYF. CDR3 nucleotide sequence: TGTGCCACCAGCAAAACTGGGGCGGGAGCCTACTACGAGCAGTACTTC.

This sequence joins TRBV28 and TRBJ1-5, with D hard to call. CDR3 length: 11 amino acids. CDR1 and CDR2 from the germline V gene are MDHEN and SYDVKM. V was cut by 8 bases and J by 6 bases, with 8 bases left in between. The CDR3 loop reads CASGRSQPQHF. CDR3 DNA: TGTGCCAGCGGGCGGTCTCAGCCCCAGCATTTT.

This chain links TRBV11-1 with TRBJ2-7, with D unclear. The CDR3 contains 15 residues. Trimming took 3 bases from V and 3 from J, leaving 15 bases between them. Looked up from germline, CDR1 is SGHAT and CDR2 is FQDESV (reference sequence). CDR3 residues: CASSFIADGSYEQYF. CDR3 DNA sequence: TGTGCCAGCAGCTTTATCGCCGACGGAAGCTACGAGCAGTACTTC.

The chain couples TRBV10-2 to TRBJ2-3; TRBD2 matches 7 bases. CDR1 and CDR2 (germline): WSHSY, SAAADI. The CDR3 totals 16 residues. The V and J ends lost 3 bases and 1 base, in that order; junction bases with no gene match: 7. The CDR3 nucleotides read TGCGCCAGCAGTGATCGGGCTAGCGGACGCACAGATACGCAGTATTTT. Translation: CASSDRASGRTDTQYF.

This clone came up a few times. J is TRBJ1-1 and V is TRBV21-1. TRBV21-1 is noted as a pseudogene. CDR3 length: 15 residues. The CDR3 loop is CASSKEVQGATEAFF. CDR3 nucleotide sequence: TGTGCCAGCAGCAAAGAGGTCCAGGGAGCCACTGAAGCTTTCTTT.

J is TRBJ2-5 and V is TRBV5-1; the D gene could be TRBD1 or TRBD2 (5 bases each). Trimming took 2 bases from V and 0 from J, leaving 11 bases between them. This CDR3 has 15 residues. The V gene's germline CDR1 is SGHRS and CDR2 YFSETQ. The CDR3 reads CASSFEGRYQETQYF. The CDR3 nucleotides are TGCGCCAGCAGCTTTGAGGGACGGTACCAAGAGACCCAGTACTTC.

V usage is TRBV7-9 and J usage is TRBJ2-3, with D unclear. The CDR3 has 17 amino acids. From germline, CDR1 is SEHNR and CDR2 FQNEAQ (reference sequence). V was cut by 3 bases and J by 0 bases, with 16 bases left in between. CDR3 protein: CASSFLALHPSTDTQYF. In DNA, the CDR3 is TGTGCCAGCAGCTTTTTGGCCTTACACCCTAGCACAGATACGCAGTATTTT. The whole variable domain, filled in from reference TRBV7-9 and TRBJ2-3, reads DTGVSQNPRHKITKRGQNVTFRCDPISEHNRLYWYRQTLGQGPEFLTYFQNEAQLEKSRLLSDRFSAERPKGSFSTLEIQRTEQGDSAMYLCASSFLALHPSTDTQYFGPGTRLTVL.

The chain is built from TRBV19 and TRBJ2-7; TRBD1 aligns across 9 bases. V lost 5 bases to trimming and J lost 4 bases; unmatched junction nucleotides: 9. Germline loops: CDR1 LNHDA, CDR2 SQIVND (reference sequence). The CDR3 covers 15 residues. The CDR3 loop is CASSFRDRARYEQYF. In DNA form, the CDR3 reads TGTGCCAGTAGTTTCCGGGACAGGGCTCGGTACGAGCAGTACTTC.

The chain has TRBV5-6 and TRBJ2-5, with D possibly matching TRBD2 (6 bases). The germline CDR1 and CDR2 sequences are SGHDT and YYEEEE. The CDR3 contains 13 residues. V gave up 4 bases and J gave up 3 bases, with 10 bases separating them. CDR3 sequence (DNA): TGTGCCAGCAGCCCCCGACTAGAAGAGACCCAGTACTTC. Translating it yields CASSPRLEETQYF.

V gene TRBV4-3 combines with J gene TRBJ2-1; 14 bases map to TRBD2. CDR1 LGHNA and CDR2 YSLEER come from the germline V gene. This CDR3 region has 16 residues. The junction had 7 bases not matched to a gene; V was cut back by 2 bases and J by 10 bases. CDR3 amino acids: CASSQLTSGRVREQFF. The CDR3 region has the DNA TGCGCCAGCAGCCAACTGACTAGCGGGAGGGTCAGAGAGCAGTTCTTC.

This clone was seen just once. The V gene is TRBV7-6, the J gene TRBJ2-2; D ambiguous. This CDR3 region has 15 residues. Germline V gene lookup returns CDR1 SGHVS and CDR2 FNYEAQ. With 6 bases removed from V and 4 bases from J, the gap between germline ends came to 15 bases. The CDR3 coding sequence is TGTGCCAGCAGTCGCAGGAAGTCTTTCACCGGGGAGCTGTTTTTT. Its translation: CASSRRKSFTGELFF.

V usage is TRBV19 and J usage is TRBJ1-1; the D gene is possibly TRBD1 (5 bases). The CDR3 is 20 amino acids. Trimming removed 3 bases from V and 3 bases from J, with 29 bases in between. From germline, CDR1 is LNHDA and CDR2 SQIVND (reference sequence). Written as DNA, the CDR3 is TGTGCCAGTAGTATCCCCCAGGAATTGAAGTGGCGCGGGGACCACACTGAAGCTTTCTTT. Its translation: CASSIPQELKWRGDHTEAFF.

CDR3 residues: CASSSGKETQYF. The CDR3 region has the DNA TGTGCCAGTAGTAGCGGGAAGGAGACCCAGTACTTC. The rearrangement links TRBV19 to TRBJ2-5; perhaps TRBD2 as D (6 bases). Per germline, CDR1 LNHDA and CDR2 SQIVND (reference sequence). There are 12 residues in the CDR3. The V end was cut by 4 bases, the J end by 5 bases, with 8 bases between.

This chain joins TRBV27 and TRBJ2-6; 7 nucleotides agree with TRBD1. V shed 5 bases, J shed 4 bases, and the junction held 8 bases outside the gene matches. CDR1 MNHEY and CDR2 SMNVEV come from the germline V gene (reference sequence). This CDR3 has 16 residues. The CDR3 here is CASSASQGTGANVLTF. CDR3 DNA sequence: TGTGCCAGCAGTGCGTCACAGGGGACCGGGGCCAACGTCCTGACTTTC.

This rearrangement joins TRBV7-9 to TRBJ2-1; no definite D call. V gave up 6 bases and J gave up 8 bases, with 5 bases separating them. The CDR3 totals 10 residues. Germline V gene sequence: CDR1 SEHNR, CDR2 FQNEAQ (reference sequence). The CDR3 nucleotides are TGTGCCAGCAGTTTTGATGAGCAGTTCTTC. Protein product: CASSFDEQFF.

The genes are TRBV7-2 and TRBJ2-2; no clear D. The V and J ends lost 5 bases and 0 bases respectively, with 4 bases between them. Per germline, CDR1 SGHTA and CDR2 FQGNSA. The CDR3 has 13 residues. The CDR3 sequence: CASSPSNTGELFF. For the CDR3, the DNA is TGTGCCAGCAGCCCTTCGAACACCGGGGAGCTGTTTTTT. Complete variable domain (other parts from reference TRBV7-2 and TRBJ2-2): GAGVSQSPSNKVTEKGKDVELRCDPISGHTALYWYRQSLGQGLEFLIYFQGNSAPDKSGLPSDRFSAERTGGSVSTLTIQRTQQEDSAVYLCASSPSNTGELFFGEGSRLTVL.

The chain employs TRBV27 and TRBJ2-1; D remains ambiguous. This CDR3 comprises 12 residues. CDR1 is MNHEY and CDR2 is SMNVEV in the germline V gene (reference sequence). The ends were cut back, 5 bases at V and 9 bases at J, with 11 bases in the middle. The CDR3, as DNA: TGTGCCAGCAGTACTGGGCCTAGTGAGCAGTTCTTC. This encodes CASSTGPSEQFF.

The chain links TRBV7-9 to TRBJ2-1; 13 nucleotides match TRBD2. Germline CDR1 and CDR2: SEHNR and FQNEAQ (reference sequence). The ends lost 5 bases at V and 13 bases at J; junction bases unmatched: 17. The CDR3 runs to 17 residues. The CDR3 protein is CASSTSSGRGLAGSQFF. The CDR3 nucleotides are TGTGCCAGCAGCACCTCCTCCGGCAGGGGACTAGCGGGAAGCCAGTTCTTC.

The CDR3 protein is CASRRQSSSGNTIYF. Written as DNA, the CDR3 is TGTGCCAGCAGGAGACAGTCGAGCTCTGGAAACACCATATATTTT. The chain joins TRBV6-1 to TRBJ1-3, with D possibly being TRBD1 (5 bases). V was trimmed by 6 bases and J by 0 bases, leaving 12 bases between them. Germline lookup yields CDR1 MNHNS and CDR2 SASEGT. The CDR3 is made up of 15 amino acids.

The V call is TRBV19, the J call TRBJ2-1; 7 bases align to TRBD2. The V gene's germline CDR1 is LNHDA and CDR2 SQIVND (reference sequence). Trimming removed 6 bases from V and 6 bases from J; junction bases left unmatched: 11. The CDR3 totals 15 residues. In DNA, the CDR3 is TGTGCCAGTAGCACGACTTCGGGAGGAAGCAATGAGCAGTTCTTC. This encodes CASSTTSGGSNEQFF.

This chain links TRBV2 with TRBJ1-5; 11 nucleotides match TRBD1. Trimming at V came to 2 bases and at J to 6 bases, leaving 6 bases not matched to a gene. CDR3 length equals 16 residues. CDR1 and CDR2 from the germline V gene are SNHLY and FYNNEI. The CDR3 region is CASSEFGTGGGQPQHF. CDR3 bases: TGTGCCAGCAGTGAATTCGGGACAGGGGGTGGTCAGCCCCAGCATTTT.

This clone was observed once. The chain employs TRBV5-4 and TRBJ2-2; 8 nucleotides agree with TRBD2. After removal of 5 bases from V and 3 bases from J, the junction contained 12 bases not matched to a gene. Germline V lookup: CDR1 SGHNT, CDR2 YYREEE (reference sequence). CDR3 length equals 17 residues. The CDR3 region is CASSCRRLAPYTGELFF. In DNA, the CDR3 is TGTGCCAGCAGTTGCCGAAGACTAGCGCCCTACACCGGGGAGCTGTTTTTT.

The rearrangement joins TRBV6-5 to TRBJ2-2; D is uncertain. Germline-derived CDR1 and CDR2 are MNHEY and SVGAGI. The CDR3 consists of 14 residues. Trimming cost V 3 bases and J 0 bases, with 5 bases left between them. CDR3 bases: TGTGCCAGCAGTTATTTGGCGAACACCGGGGAGCTGTTTTTT. This encodes CASSYLANTGELFF.

This clone has just one count. This chain connects TRBV4-3 to TRBJ2-7, with 14 bases lining up with TRBD2. CDR3 length equals 14 residues. J lost 6 bases, V lost 6 bases, and 4 bases had no gene match. Germline loops: CDR1 LGHNA, CDR2 YSLEER. CDR3 nucleotides: TGCGCCAGCAGTCCCGGGACTAGCGGGAGCGAGCAGTACTTC. It is translated as CASSPGTSGSEQYF.